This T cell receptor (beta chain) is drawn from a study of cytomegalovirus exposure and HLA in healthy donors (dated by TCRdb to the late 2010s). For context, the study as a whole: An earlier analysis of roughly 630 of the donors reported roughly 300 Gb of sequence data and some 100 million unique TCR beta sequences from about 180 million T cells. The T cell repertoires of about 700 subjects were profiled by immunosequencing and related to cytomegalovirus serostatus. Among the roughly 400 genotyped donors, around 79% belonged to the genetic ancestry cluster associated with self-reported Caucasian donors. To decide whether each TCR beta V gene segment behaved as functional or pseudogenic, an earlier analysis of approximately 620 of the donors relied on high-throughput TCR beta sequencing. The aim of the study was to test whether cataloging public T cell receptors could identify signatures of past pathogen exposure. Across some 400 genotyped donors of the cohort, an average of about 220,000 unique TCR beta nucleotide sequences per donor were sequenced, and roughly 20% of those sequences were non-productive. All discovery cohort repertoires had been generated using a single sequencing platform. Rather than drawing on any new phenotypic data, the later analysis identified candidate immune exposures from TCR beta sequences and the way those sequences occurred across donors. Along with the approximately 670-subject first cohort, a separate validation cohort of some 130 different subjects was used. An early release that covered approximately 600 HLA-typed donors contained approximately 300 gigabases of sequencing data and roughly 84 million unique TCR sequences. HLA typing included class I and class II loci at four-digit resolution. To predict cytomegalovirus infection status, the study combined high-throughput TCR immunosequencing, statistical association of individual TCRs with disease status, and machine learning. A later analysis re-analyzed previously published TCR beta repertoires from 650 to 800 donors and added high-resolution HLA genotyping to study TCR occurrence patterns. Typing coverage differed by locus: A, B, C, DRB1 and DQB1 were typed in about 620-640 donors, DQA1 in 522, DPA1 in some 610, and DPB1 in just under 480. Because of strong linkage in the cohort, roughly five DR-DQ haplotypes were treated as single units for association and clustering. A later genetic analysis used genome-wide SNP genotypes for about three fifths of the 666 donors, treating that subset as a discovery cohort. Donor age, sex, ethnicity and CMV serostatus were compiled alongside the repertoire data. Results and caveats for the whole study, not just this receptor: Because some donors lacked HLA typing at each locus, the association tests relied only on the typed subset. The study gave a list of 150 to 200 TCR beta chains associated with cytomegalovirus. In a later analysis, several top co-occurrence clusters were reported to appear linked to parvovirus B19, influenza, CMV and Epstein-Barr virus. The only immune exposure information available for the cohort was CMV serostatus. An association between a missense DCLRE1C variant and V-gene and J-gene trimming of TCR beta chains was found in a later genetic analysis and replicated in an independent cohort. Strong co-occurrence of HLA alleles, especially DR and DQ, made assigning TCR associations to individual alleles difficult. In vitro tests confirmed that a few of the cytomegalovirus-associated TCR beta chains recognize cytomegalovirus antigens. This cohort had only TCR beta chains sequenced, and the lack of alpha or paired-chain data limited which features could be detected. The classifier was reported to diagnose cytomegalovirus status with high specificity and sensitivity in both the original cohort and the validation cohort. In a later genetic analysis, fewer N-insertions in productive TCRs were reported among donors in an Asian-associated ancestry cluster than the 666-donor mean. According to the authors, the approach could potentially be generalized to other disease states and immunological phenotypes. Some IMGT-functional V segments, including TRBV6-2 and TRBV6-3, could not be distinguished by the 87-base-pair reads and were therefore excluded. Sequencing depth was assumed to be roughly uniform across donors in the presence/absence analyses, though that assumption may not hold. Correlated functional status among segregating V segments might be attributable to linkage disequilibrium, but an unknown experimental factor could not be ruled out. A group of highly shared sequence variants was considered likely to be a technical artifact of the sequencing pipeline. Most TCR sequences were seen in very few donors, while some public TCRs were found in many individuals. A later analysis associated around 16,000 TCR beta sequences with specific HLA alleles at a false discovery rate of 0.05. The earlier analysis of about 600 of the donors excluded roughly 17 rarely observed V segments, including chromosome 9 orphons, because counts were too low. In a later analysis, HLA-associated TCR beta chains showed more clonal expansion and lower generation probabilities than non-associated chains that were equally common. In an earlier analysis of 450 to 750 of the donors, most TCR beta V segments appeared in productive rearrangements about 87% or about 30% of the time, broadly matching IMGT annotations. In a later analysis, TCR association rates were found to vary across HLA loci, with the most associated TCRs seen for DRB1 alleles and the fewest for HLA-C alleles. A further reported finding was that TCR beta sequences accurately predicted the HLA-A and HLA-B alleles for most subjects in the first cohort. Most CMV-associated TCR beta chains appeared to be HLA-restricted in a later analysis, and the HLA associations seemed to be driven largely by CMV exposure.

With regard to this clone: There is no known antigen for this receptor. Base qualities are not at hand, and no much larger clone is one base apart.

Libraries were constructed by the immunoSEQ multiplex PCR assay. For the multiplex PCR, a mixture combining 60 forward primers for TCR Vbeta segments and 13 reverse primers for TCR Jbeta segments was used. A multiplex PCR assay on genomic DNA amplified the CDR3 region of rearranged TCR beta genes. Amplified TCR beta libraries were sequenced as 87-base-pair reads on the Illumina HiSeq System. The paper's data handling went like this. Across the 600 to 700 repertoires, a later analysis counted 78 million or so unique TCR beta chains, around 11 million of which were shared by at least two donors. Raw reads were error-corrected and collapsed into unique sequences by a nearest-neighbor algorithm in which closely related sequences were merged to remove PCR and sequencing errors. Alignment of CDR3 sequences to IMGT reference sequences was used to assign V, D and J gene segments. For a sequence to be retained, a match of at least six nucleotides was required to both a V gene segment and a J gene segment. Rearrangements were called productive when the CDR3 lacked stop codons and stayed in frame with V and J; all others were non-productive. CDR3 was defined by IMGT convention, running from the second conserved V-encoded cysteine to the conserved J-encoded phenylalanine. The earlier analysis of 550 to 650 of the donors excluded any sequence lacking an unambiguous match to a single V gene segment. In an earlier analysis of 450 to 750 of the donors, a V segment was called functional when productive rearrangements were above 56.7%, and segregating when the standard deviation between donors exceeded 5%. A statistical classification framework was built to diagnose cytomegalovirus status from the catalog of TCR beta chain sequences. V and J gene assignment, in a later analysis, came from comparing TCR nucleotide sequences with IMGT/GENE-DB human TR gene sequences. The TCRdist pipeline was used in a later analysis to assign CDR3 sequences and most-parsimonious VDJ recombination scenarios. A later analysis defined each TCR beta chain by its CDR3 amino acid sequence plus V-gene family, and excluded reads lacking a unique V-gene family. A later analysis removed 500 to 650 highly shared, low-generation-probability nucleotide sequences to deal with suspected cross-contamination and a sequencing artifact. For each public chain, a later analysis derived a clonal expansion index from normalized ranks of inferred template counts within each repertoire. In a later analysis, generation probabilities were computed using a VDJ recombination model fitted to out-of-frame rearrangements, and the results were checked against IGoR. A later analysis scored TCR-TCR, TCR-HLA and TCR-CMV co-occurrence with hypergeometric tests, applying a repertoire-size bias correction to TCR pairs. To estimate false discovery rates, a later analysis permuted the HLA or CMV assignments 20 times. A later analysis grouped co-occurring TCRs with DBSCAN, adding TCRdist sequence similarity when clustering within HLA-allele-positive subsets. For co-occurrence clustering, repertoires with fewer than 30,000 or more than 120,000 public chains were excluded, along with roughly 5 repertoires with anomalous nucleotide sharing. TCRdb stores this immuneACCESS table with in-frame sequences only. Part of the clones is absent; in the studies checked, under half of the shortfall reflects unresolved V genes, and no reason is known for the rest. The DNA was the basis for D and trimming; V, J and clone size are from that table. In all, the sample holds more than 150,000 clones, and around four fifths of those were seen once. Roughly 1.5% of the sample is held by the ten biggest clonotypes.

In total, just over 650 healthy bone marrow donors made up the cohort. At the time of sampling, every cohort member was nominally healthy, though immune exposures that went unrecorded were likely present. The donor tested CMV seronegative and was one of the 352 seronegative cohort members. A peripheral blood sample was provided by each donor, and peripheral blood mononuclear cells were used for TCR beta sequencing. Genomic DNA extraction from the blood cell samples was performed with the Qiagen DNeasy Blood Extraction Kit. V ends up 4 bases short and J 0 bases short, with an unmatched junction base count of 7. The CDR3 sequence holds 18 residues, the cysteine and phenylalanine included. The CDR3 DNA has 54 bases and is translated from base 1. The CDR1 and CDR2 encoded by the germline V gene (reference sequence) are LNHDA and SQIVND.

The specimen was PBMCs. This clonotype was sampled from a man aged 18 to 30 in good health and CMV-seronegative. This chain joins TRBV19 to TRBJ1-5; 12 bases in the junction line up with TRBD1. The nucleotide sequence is TGTGCCAGTAGTAAAGTCGGGACAGGGGGCTATAGCAATCAGCCCCAGCATTTT. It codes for CASSKVGTGGYSNQPQHF.